This T cell receptor (beta chain) was profiled in a study of blood T cell repertoires in COVID-19. In the original processing: Amplification of reference gene primers provided the estimated nucleated cell counts. Assay used: immunoSEQ multiplex PCR; TCRdb lists only in-frame clones, some missing. V, J and clone size derive from that table, while D and trimming were established from the DNA sequence. This sample yields 250,000 to 300,000 clones, of which 86% are seen a single time; about 3.5% belongs to the top ten. This receptor was identified in a young man with active or convalescent COVID-19. Sequencing used peripheral blood.

DNA of the CDR3: TGTGCCAGCAGTTTGGGGGACAGGGCCACTGAAGCTTTCTTT. Amino acids: CASSLGDRATEAFF. The chain recombines TRBV28 with TRBJ1-1; 9 bases fit TRBD1. V gave up 3 bases and J gave up 4 bases; unmatched junction bases: 3. This CDR3 spans 14 amino acids. Per germline, CDR1 MDHEN and CDR2 SYDVKM.